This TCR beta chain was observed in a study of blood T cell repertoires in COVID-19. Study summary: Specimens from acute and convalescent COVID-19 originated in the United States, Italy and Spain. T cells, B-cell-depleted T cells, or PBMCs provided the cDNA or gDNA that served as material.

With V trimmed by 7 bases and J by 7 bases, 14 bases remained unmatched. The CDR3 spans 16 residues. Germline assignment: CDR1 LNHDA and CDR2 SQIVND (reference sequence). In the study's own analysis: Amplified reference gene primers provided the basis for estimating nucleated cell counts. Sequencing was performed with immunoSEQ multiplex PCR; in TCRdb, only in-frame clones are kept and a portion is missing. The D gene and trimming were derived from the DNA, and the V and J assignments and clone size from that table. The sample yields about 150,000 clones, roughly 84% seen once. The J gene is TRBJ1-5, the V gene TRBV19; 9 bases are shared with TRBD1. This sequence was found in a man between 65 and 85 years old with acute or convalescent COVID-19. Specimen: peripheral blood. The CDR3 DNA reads TGTGCCAGTATCCCCGGGGGACAGGGAACAGCACAGCCCCAGCATTTT. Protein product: CASIPGGQGTAQPQHF. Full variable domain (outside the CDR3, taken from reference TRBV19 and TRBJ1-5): DGGITQSPKYLFRKEGQNVTLSCEQNLNHDAMYWYRQDPGQGLRLIYYSQIVNDFQKGDIAEGYSVSREKKESFPLTVTSAQKNPTAFYLCASIPGGQGTAQPQHFGDGTRLSIL.